These 17 T cell receptor beta chains share one sample of origin, sequenced in a study of T cell changes during pregnancy in multiple sclerosis. Sequencing was performed with immunoSEQ multiplex PCR; in TCRdb, only in-frame clones are kept and a portion is missing. Among some 100,000 clones listed, around nine tenths were seen once. The source material was peripheral blood, sampled in the second trimester of pregnancy. The receptors shown here come from a female donor with multiple sclerosis, enrolled in a pregnancy study.

The gene calls are TRBV18 and TRBJ1-3; D may be TRBD1 (5 bases). Germline V gives CDR1 KGHSH, CDR2 LQKENI. V was cut by 0 bases and J by 0 bases, with 9 bases left in between. The CDR3 is made up of 16 amino acids. CDR3 residues: CASSPPWDFSGNTIYF. DNA for the CDR3: TGTGCCAGCTCACCACCTTGGGACTTCTCTGGAAACACCATATATTTT.

J is TRBJ1-1 and V is TRBV5-4; D remains ambiguous. The V gene's germline CDR1 is SGHNT and CDR2 YYREEE (reference sequence). V dropped 0 bases and J dropped 1 base, with 7 bases sitting between them. The length of the CDR3 is 14 residues. DNA for the CDR3: TGTGCCAGCAGCTTGGCGGTGCAGAACACTGAAGCTTTCTTT. It encodes CASSLAVQNTEAFF.

The V and J genes are TRBV7-3 and TRBJ2-3, with D possibly TRBD1 on 6 matching bases. Germline V lookup: CDR1 SGHTA, CDR2 FQGTGA. This CDR3 has 14 amino acids. Trimming pared 0 bases from V and 4 bases from J, leaving 8 bases between. The CDR3 DNA reads TGTGCCAGCAGCTTAACGTCAGGGGCAGATACGCAGTATTTT. It specifies CASSLTSGADTQYF.

The chain carries TRBV9 and TRBJ2-1; 11 bases are shared with TRBD2. The CDR3 has 14 residues. Germline V gives CDR1 SGDLS, CDR2 YYNGEE. The V and J ends lost 4 bases and 12 bases, in that order; junction bases with no gene match: 9. The CDR3 is CASSPSSSGGWQFF. CDR3 DNA: TGTGCCAGCAGCCCCTCCTCTAGCGGGGGGTGGCAGTTCTTC.

The chain has TRBV4-1 and TRBJ2-5, with D tentatively TRBD2 (6 bases). This CDR3 has 15 residues. The V and J ends lost 4 bases and 5 bases respectively, with 17 bases between them. In germline, CDR1 is MGHRA, CDR2 YSYEKL. DNA of the CDR3: TGCGCCAGCAGCCTCACCCCCACTAGCTTGGAGACCCAGTACTTC. Amino acid sequence: CASSLTPTSLETQYF.

V gene TRBV5-1 combines with J gene TRBJ1-2; TRBD1 aligns across 8 bases. The CDR3 contains 14 residues. Germline trimming cut 4 bases from V and 6 bases from J; bases unmatched to any gene: 8. Looked up from germline, CDR1 is SGHRS and CDR2 is YFSETQ. The CDR3 here is CASSMGQASDGYTF. The CDR3 nucleotides read TGCGCCAGCAGCATGGGACAGGCATCCGATGGCTACACCTTC.

The chain combines TRBV29-1 with TRBJ1-1; perhaps TRBD1 as D (5 bases). CDR1 is SQVTM, CDR2 ANQGSEA, per germline. V was pared by 6 bases and J by 2 bases, with 16 bases between. The CDR3 is 14 residues long. The CDR3 sequence: CSVENRQRNTEAFF. CDR3 in DNA: TGCAGCGTGGAAAACCGACAGCGTAACACTGAAGCTTTCTTT.

The V gene is TRBV27, the J gene TRBJ1-3, with D tentatively TRBD1 (6 bases). Germline assignment: CDR1 MNHEY and CDR2 SMNVEV (reference sequence). This CDR3 is 14 amino acids long. The V end lost 6 bases, the J end lost 2 bases, and 11 bases lay between the germline ends. The CDR3 coding sequence is TGTGCCAGCAGCGAACAGGGAGCTGGAAACACCATATATTTT. This codes for CASSEQGAGNTIYF.

This chain's CDR3 is CASSLETANTEAFF. The CDR3, as DNA: TGCGCCAGCAGCTTGGAAACAGCGAACACTGAAGCTTTCTTT. The V gene is TRBV5-1, the J gene TRBJ1-1; no clear D gene. Germline lookup yields CDR1 SGHRS and CDR2 YFSETQ. The V end lost 0 bases, the J end lost 1 base, and 7 bases lay between the germline ends. This CDR3 region has 14 residues.

The chain uses TRBV10-3 and TRBJ2-3; 8 bases align to TRBD1. CDR1 is ENHRY and CDR2 is SYGVKD in the germline V gene. The CDR3 runs to 15 residues. Unmatched junction bases numbered 9, after V lost 6 bases and J lost 4 bases. The CDR3 region has the DNA TGTGCCATCAGCGGCCAGGGGGCGCAGTCAGATACGCAGTATTTT. It encodes CAISGQGAQSDTQYF.

This clone has a single count. The chain uses TRBV18 and TRBJ2-7, with 10 bases identical to TRBD1. The CDR3 loop spans 15 amino acids. Trimming took 3 bases from V and 6 from J; bases not matched to a gene: 8. CDR1 and CDR2 (germline): KGHSH, LQKENI. The CDR3 sequence is CASSPLSGQGTEQYF. The CDR3 coding sequence is TGTGCCAGCTCACCCCTATCGGGACAGGGGACCGAGCAGTACTTC.

This sequence joins TRBV5-1 and TRBJ1-1, with TRBD1 matching over 9 bases. V shed 4 bases, J shed 4 bases, and the junction held 5 bases outside the gene matches. In germline, CDR1 is SGHRS, CDR2 YFSETQ. The CDR3 is made up of 14 amino acids. The CDR3 region is CASSEGQGSTEAFF. The CDR3 DNA follows: TGCGCCAGCAGCGAAGGACAGGGGAGCACTGAAGCTTTCTTT.

The V and J genes are TRBV18 and TRBJ1-2; 7 nucleotides agree with TRBD1. Germline V CDR1 and CDR2: KGHSH, LQKENI. This CDR3 region has 16 residues. V lost 5 bases, J lost 2 bases, and 11 bases stayed unmatched. The CDR3 protein is CASSKVDRAENYGYTF. The DNA for the CDR3 is TGTGCCAGCTCAAAAGTAGACAGGGCTGAAAACTATGGCTACACCTTC.

This chain connects TRBV11-2 to TRBJ2-7; 9 positions match TRBD2. J gave up 4 bases and V 5 bases, and 9 bases lay outside the gene matches. The CDR3 consists of 15 residues. Germline CDR1 is SGHAT and CDR2 is FQNNGV. The CDR3 DNA reads TGTGCCAGCAGCCATCGAAGTAGCGGGGGATACGAGCAGTACTTC. This codes for CASSHRSSGGYEQYF.

For the CDR3, the DNA is TGTGCCAGCAGCGTTCTCGGGACAGGGACCTATGGCTACACCTTC. It encodes CASSVLGTGTYGYTF. The chain has TRBV5-4 and TRBJ1-2; 9 bases map to TRBD1. With 4 bases clipped from V and 4 bases from J, the junction kept 8 bases outside the gene matches. The germline V gene has CDR1 SGHNT and CDR2 YYREEE (reference sequence). CDR3 size: 15 residues.

This clone showed up just a few times. The CDR3 nucleotides are TGTGCCAGCAGTAATTTAGCGGGAGTAGGGTACAATGAGCAGTTCTTC. This sequence encodes CASSNLAGVGYNEQFF. The genes are TRBV28 and TRBJ2-1, with 9 nucleotides matching TRBD2. The length of the CDR3 is 16 residues. Per the germline V gene, CDR1 is MDHEN and CDR2 is SYDVKM. The V and J ends lost 5 bases and 4 bases, in that order; junction bases with no gene match: 9.

This rearrangement joins TRBV6-1 to TRBJ1-5; 8 bases fit TRBD1. The CDR3 has 20 residues. CDR1 is MNHNS, CDR2 SASEGT, per germline. Germline trimming cut 0 bases from V and 5 bases from J; bases unmatched to any gene: 18. The DNA of the CDR3 is TGTGCCAGCAGTGAAGCGGCTGGAAGGACAGGGAGCGCAAGGTATCAGCCCCAGCATTTT. This sequence encodes CASSEAAGRTGSARYQPQHF.